The present T cell receptor (beta chain) was sequenced within a study of vaccination effects on CD4 cells after COVID-19. Study as a whole: Before sequencing took place, the ViraFEST assay used viral peptide pools to expand antigen-specific CD4+ T cells. It was with about 10 IU/ml IL-2 and around 10 ug/ml peptides that 2 million to 2.5 million PBMC per well were cultured.

A 10-day culture period preceded the isolation of CD4+ T cells. Assay: immunoSEQ multiplex PCR; the TCRdb copy retains only in-frame clones and omits some. The sample contains tens of thousands of clones, 50% to 70% of which appear only once. General study findings and limits: Both infection-induced and vaccine-induced clones contracted markedly at late post-vaccination timepoints. In healthy vaccinees, only 1 of 255 vaccine-induced clones cross-reacted with common cold coronaviruses.

Comments on this clone: Its antigen is unknown.

The material sequenced was CD4+ T cells from PBMCs cultured without peptide, taken before COVID-19 vaccination. The sequence was obtained from a human donor who received a COVID-19 vaccine.

CDR3 sequence reads: CASSPEIFEQFF. The CDR3 DNA sequence: TGTGCCAGCAGCCCCGAGATATTTGAGCAGTTCTTC. The genes are TRBV12-3 or TRBV12-4 and TRBJ2-1; no reliable D call. Trimming removed 6 bases from V and 9 bases from J, with 12 bases in between. The CDR3 length is 12 residues.